Detailed here is one TCR beta chain. The source of the sample is a study of blood T cell repertoires in COVID-19. Study overall: Sample material is recorded as cDNA or gDNA derived from T cells, B-cell-depleted T cells, or PBMCs.

Germline loops: CDR1 LGHDT, CDR2 YNNKEL (reference sequence). V lost 4 bases to trimming and J lost 0 bases, with 15 bases between them. The CDR3 runs 16 residues. Some clones are missing from TCRdb's copy, which holds only in-frame ones; the method was immunoSEQ multiplex PCR. Of over 100,000 clones in the sample, about nine tenths were seen once. This sequence originates from a middle-aged man with acute or convalescent COVID-19. Sequencing input: peripheral blood. J is TRBJ1-1 and V is TRBV3-1 (or the pseudogene TRBV3-2), with D possibly TRBD1 on 6 matching bases. The CDR3 reads CASSPDVGALNTEAFF. Here the CDR3 DNA reads TGTGCCAGCAGCCCAGATGTGGGGGCACTGAACACTGAAGCTTTCTTT.